This TCR beta chain was retrieved from a study of cytotoxic CD8 clonotypes in ibrutinib-treated CLL. Germline V lookup: CDR1 LNHNV, CDR2 YYDKDF (reference sequence). The CDR3 runs to 18 residues. Trimming removed 1 base from V and 8 bases from J; junction bases left unmatched: 13. Using immunoSEQ multiplex PCR, the repertoire was profiled, and TCRdb retains in-frame clones only, with some absent. This sample has over 150,000 clones, with about two thirds found just once. V usage is TRBV15 and J usage is TRBJ2-1; 11 bases fit TRBD2. This sample comprised PBMCs, obtained after 24 months of ibrutinib treatment. This TCR was recovered from a human donor with chronic lymphocytic leukemia. The CDR3 bases are TGTGCCACCAGCAGAGTGGGCCTAGCGGGAGGTCCCGGGGATGAGCAGTTCTTC. Translation: CATSRVGLAGGPGDEQFF.